This paragraph reports one T cell receptor (beta chain). Measured with immunoSEQ multiplex PCR; TCRdb has only the in-frame clones, and not every one. The sample lists 19,000 or so clones; over 65% were seen once. The data were taken from a study of OX40 agonist ivuxolimab in advanced cancers. Study-wide context: In this cohort, patients received ivuxolimab, an agonistic anti-OX40 (CD134) antibody.

This CDR3 spans 14 amino acids. Germline values: CDR1 SGDLS, CDR2 YYNGEE. V shed 0 bases and J 6 bases; nucleotides not matched to a gene: 4. The receptor's source is an adult with an advanced solid tumor such as melanoma, head and neck, liver or kidney cancer. Specimen: CD4+ or CD8+ T cells sorted from blood, collected in a trial of the OX40 agonist ivuxolimab. The V call is TRBV9, the J call TRBJ2-7, with 9 bases that match TRBD1. Here the CDR3 DNA reads TGTGCCAGCAGCGTAGGGACAGGGGTGAGCGAGCAGTACTTC. Its protein is CASSVGTGVSEQYF.